This T cell receptor beta chain was found in a study of beta chain features in type 1 diabetes. About the research overall: Cell yields, age and gender were similar between patients and healthy donors. Findings of the study overall: Equally in patients and controls, PCR might preferentially amplify shorter templates. TCRB CDR3 length was moderately but significantly reduced in all four CD4+ subsets of Type 1 diabetes patients.

Of the isolated RNA, all was reverse transcribed, and so the sequenced material was expressed TCRB transcripts. Data came from immunoSEQ multiplex PCR; TCRdb stores just in-frame clones and leaves some out. The sample yields hundreds of thousands of clones, roughly 12% seen once. The V and J ends lost 0 bases and 5 bases, in that order; junction bases with no gene match: 3. The CDR3 has 14 amino acids. From germline, CDR1 is WSHSY and CDR2 SAAADI. There are a few counts of this clone. What it binds is unknown. The rearrangement links TRBV10-2 to TRBJ2-5; TRBD2 matches 7 bases. This TCR came from a man aged 18 to 30 with type 1 diabetes. Input material: naive CD4+ T cells from blood. This CDR3 reads CASSESRGGETQYF. CDR3 nucleotides: TGCGCCAGCAGTGAGTCGAGGGGAGGGGAGACCCAGTACTTC.